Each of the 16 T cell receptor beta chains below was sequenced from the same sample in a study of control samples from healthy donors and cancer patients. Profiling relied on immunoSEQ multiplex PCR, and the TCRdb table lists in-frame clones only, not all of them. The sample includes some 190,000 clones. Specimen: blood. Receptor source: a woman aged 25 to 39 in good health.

The CDR3 loop is CATSSPGQALATFF. Written as DNA, the CDR3 is TGTGCCACCAGCAGCCCGGGACAGGCGTTGGCGACTTTCTTT. The gene calls are TRBV15 and TRBJ1-1, with 8 bases fitting TRBD1. The CDR3 length is 14 residues. Per germline, CDR1 LNHNV and CDR2 YYDKDF (reference sequence). J gave up 12 bases and V 3 bases, and 12 bases lay outside the gene matches.

The CDR3 loop is CASSLRGGRETQYF. In DNA, the CDR3 is TGTGCCAGCAGCTTAAGGGGAGGGAGAGAGACCCAGTACTTC. The chain couples TRBV7-3 to TRBJ2-5; 7 nucleotides align to TRBD2. Germline V CDR1 and CDR2: SGHTA, FQGTGA. This CDR3 is built from 14 residues. V was clipped by 1 base and J by 4 bases; unmatched bases: 3.

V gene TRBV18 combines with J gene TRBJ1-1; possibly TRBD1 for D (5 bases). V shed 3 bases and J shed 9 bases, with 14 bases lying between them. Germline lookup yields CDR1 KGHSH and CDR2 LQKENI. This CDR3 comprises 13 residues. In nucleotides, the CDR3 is TGTGCCAGCTCACCCCTAGACAGTGTAAAAGCTTTCTTT. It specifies CASSPLDSVKAFF. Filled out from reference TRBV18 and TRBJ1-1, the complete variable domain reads NAGVMQNPRHLVRRRGQEARLRCSPMKGHSHVYWYRQLPEEGLKFMVYLQKENIIDESGMPKERFSAEFPKEGPSILRIQQVVRGDSAAYFCASSPLDSVKAFFGQGTRLTVV.

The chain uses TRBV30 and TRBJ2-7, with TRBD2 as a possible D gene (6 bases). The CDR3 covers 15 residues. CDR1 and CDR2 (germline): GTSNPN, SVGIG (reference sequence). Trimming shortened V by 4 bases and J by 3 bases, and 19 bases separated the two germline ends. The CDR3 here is CAWTRPGRGSYEQYF. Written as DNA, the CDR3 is TGTGCCTGGACCCGTCCCGGGCGGGGAAGCTACGAGCAGTACTTC.

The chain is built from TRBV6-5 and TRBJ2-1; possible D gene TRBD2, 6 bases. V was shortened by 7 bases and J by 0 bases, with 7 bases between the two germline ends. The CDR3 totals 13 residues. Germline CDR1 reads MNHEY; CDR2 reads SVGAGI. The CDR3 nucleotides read TGTGCCAGCAAGCGGGTCTCCTACAATGAGCAGTTCTTC. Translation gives CASKRVSYNEQFF.

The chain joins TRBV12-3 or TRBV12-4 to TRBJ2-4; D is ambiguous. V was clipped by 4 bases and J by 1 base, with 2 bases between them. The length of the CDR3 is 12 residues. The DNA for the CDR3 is TGTGCCAGCAGTTGGGCCAAAAACATTCAGTACTTC. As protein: CASSWAKNIQYF.

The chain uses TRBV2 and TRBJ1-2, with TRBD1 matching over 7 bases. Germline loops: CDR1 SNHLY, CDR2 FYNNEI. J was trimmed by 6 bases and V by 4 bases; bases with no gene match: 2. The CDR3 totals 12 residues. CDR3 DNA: TGTGCCAGCAGTGCACAGGGGAATGGCTACACCTTC. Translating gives CASSAQGNGYTF. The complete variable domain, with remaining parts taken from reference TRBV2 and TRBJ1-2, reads EPEVTQTPSHQVTQMGQEVILRCVPISNHLYFYWYRQILGQKVEFLVSFYNNEISEKSEIFDDQFSVERPDGSNFTLKIRSTKLEDSAMYFCASSAQGNGYTFGSGTRLTVV.

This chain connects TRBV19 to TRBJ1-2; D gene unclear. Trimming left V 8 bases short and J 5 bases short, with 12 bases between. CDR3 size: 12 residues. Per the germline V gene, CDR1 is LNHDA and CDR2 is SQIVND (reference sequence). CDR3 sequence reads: CASGPTGYGYTF. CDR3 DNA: TGTGCCAGTGGACCGACGGGTTATGGCTACACCTTC.

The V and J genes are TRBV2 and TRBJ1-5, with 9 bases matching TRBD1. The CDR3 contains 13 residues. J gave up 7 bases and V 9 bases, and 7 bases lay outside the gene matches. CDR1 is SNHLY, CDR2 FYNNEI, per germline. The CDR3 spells CASEQGASQPQHF. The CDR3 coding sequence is TGTGCCAGTGAACAGGGGGCGAGCCAGCCCCAGCATTTT.

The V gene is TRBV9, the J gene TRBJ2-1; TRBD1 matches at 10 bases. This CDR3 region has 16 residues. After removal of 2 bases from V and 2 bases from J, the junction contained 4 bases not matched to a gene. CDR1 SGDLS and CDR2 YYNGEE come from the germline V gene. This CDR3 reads CASSVGQGTTYNEQFF. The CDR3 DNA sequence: TGTGCCAGCAGCGTGGGACAGGGGACGACCTACAATGAGCAGTTCTTC.

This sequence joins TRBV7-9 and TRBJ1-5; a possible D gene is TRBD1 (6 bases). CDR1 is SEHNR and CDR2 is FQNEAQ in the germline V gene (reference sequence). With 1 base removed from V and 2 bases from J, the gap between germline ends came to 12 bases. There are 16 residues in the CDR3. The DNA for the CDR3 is TGTGCCAGCAGCTTAGGAGCAGGGGAGCGCAATCAGCCCCAGCATTTT. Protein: CASSLGAGERNQPQHF. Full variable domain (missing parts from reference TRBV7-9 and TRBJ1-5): DTGVSQNPRHKITKRGQNVTFRCDPISEHNRLYWYRQTLGQGPEFLTYFQNEAQLEKSRLLSDRFSAERPKGSFSTLEIQRTEQGDSAMYLCASSLGAGERNQPQHFGDGTRLSIL.

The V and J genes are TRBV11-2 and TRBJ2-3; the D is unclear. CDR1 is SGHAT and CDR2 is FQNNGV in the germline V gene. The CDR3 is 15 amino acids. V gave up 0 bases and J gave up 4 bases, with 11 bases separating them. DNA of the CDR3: TGTGCCAGCAGCTTAGATCTGGTAGTTGCAGATACGCAGTATTTT. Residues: CASSLDLVVADTQYF.

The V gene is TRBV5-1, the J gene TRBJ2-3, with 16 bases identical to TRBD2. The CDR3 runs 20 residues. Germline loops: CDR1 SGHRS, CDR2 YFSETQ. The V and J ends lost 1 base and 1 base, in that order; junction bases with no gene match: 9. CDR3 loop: CASSLTGLAGGITRTDTQYF. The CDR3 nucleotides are TGCGCCAGCAGCTTGACGGGACTAGCGGGGGGGATAACCCGCACAGATACGCAGTATTTT.

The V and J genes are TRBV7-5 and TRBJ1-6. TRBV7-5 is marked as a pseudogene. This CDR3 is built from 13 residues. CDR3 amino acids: CAGPADFNSPLHF. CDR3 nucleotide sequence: TGTGCCGGTCCGGCGGACTTTAATTCACCCCTCCACTTT.

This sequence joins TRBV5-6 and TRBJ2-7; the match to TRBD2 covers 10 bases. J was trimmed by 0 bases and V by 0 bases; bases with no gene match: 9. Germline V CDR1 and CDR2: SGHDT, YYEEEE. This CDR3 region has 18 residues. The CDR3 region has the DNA TGTGCCAGCAGCTTGGTAGCTAGCGGGGGCCTCCTCTCCTACGAGCAGTACTTC. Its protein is CASSLVASGGLLSYEQYF.

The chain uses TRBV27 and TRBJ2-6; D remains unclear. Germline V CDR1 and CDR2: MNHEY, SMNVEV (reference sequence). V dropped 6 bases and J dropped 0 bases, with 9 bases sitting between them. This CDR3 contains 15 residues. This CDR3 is CASSRSSSGANVLTF. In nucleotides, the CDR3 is TGTGCCAGCAGCCGTTCCTCCTCTGGGGCCAACGTCCTGACTTTC.